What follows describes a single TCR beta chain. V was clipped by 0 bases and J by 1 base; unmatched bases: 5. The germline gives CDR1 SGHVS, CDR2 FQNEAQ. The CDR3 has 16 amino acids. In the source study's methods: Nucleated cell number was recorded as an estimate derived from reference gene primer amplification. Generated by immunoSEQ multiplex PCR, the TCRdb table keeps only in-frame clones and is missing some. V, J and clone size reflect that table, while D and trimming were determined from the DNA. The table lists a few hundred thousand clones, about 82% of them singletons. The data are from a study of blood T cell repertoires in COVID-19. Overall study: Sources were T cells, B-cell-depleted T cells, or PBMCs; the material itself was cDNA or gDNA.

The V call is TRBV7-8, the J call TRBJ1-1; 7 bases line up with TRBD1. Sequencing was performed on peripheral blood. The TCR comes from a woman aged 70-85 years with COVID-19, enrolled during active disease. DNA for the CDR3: TGTGCCAGCAGCTTAGCGCGAGGGGGCTCGAACACTGAAGCTTTCTTT. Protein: CASSLARGGSNTEAFF.